This TCR beta chain was profiled in a study of T cell repertoires in cytomegalovirus infection. As for the study in general: In the study, CMV epitopes included recently identified HLA-C-restricted and well-studied HLA-B-restricted ones. Points from the study as a whole: In two of eight donors, the top clonotype was HLA-C-restricted CMV-specific.

This CDR3 comprises 17 residues. Trimming shortened V by 5 bases and J by 4 bases, and 22 bases separated the two germline ends. From germline, CDR1 is MNHEY and CDR2 SVGEGT. In regard to this clonotype: Antigen: not known.

TCRdb analysed the reads with MiXCR anew, one entry per CDR3 protein. The top ten clones hold around a sixth of a sample with hundreds of thousands of distinct CDR3 sequences, about 33% of them seen once. The chain employs TRBV6-2 or TRBV6-3 and TRBJ2-3; D is uncertain. The material was cultured PBMCs, obtained from culture after CMV antigen stimulation. The TCR sequence derives from a human donor in good health (CMV status not recorded). Some clones in this sample may be carry-over from other donors' samples. The CDR3 loop is CASSRIRLAPGADTQYF. CDR3 DNA sequence: TGTGCCAGCAGTCGAATCCGACTCGCCCCCGGCGCAGATACGCAGTATTTT.